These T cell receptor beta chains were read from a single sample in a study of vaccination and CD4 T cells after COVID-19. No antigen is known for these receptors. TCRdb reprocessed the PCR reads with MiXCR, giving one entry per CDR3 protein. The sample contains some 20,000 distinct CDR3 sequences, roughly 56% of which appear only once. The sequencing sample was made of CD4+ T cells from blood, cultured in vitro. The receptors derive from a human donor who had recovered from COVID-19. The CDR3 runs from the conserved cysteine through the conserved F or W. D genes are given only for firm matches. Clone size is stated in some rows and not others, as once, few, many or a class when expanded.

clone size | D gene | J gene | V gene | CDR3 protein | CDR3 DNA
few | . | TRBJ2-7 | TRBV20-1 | CSAMSPYEQYF | TGCAGTGCAATGAGTCCCTACGAGCAGTACTTC
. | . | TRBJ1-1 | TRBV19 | CASVGGARTEAFF | TGTGCCTCCGTCGGGGGCGCAAGGACTGAAGCTTTCTTT
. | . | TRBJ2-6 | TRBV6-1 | CASTRGSGANVLTF | TGTGCCAGCACTAGGGGCTCTGGGGCCAACGTCCTGACTTTC
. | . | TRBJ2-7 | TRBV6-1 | CASSPPVSYEQYF | TGTGCCAGCAGCCCCCCGGTGTCCTACGAGCAGTACTTC
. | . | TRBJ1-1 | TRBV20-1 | CSARGNTEAFF | TGCAGTGCTAGAGGCAACACTGAAGCTTTCTTT
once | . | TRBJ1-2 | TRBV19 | CASSPPVSPNYGYTF | TGTGCCAGTAGCCCCCCGGTCTCTCCTAACTATGGCTACACCTTC
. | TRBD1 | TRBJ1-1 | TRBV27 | CASSSRQGRRTEAFF | TGTGCCAGCAGTTCGCGACAGGGAAGACGTACTGAAGCTTTCTTT
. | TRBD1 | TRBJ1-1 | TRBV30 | CAWSRDRENTEAFF | TGTGCCTGGAGCAGGGACAGGGAGAACACTGAAGCTTTCTTT
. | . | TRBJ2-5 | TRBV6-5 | CASSYGEKETQYF | TGTGCCAGCAGTTACGGGGAAAAAGAGACCCAGTACTTC
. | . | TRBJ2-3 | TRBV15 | CATSRDLADTQYF | TGTGCCACCAGCAGAGATTTAGCCGATACGCAGTATTTT
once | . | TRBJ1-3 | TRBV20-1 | CSARDSIGNTIYF | TGCAGTGCGAGAGACAGCATTGGAAACACCATATATTTT
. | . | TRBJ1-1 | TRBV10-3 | CASTEGWTEAFF | TGTGCCTCAACGGAAGGGTGGACTGAAGCTTTCTTT
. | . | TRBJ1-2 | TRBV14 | CASRGAGQASYGYTF | TGTGCCAGCAGAGGGGCTGGCCAGGCGAGCTATGGCTACACCTTC
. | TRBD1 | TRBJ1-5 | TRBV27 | CASRDQGEWQPQHF | TGTGCCAGCAGAGACCAGGGGGAATGGCAGCCCCAGCATTTT
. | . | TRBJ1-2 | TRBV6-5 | CASSYSGAGYGYTF | TGTGCCAGCAGTTACTCCGGGGCCGGCTATGGCTACACCTTC
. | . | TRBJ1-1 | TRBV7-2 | CASSLLQVGATEAFF | TGTGCCAGCAGCCTCTTACAGGTGGGGGCCACTGAAGCTTTCTTT
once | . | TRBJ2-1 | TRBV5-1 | CASSWGVGNEQFF | TGCGCCAGCAGCTGGGGTGTAGGGAATGAGCAGTTCTTC
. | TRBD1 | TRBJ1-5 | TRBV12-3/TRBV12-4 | CASSFGAGGDQPQHF | TGTGCCAGCAGTTTCGGTGCAGGGGGTGATCAGCCCCAGCATTTT
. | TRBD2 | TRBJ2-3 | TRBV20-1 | CSARFTSGGPDTQYF | TGCAGTGCTAGATTTACTAGCGGGGGGCCTGATACGCAGTATTTT
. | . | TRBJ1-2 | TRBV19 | CASSMRVGYGYTF | TGTGCCAGTAGTATGAGGGTTGGGTATGGCTACACCTTC
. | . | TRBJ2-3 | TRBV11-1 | CASSLGAGAQEDTQYF | TGTGCCAGCAGCTTAGGGGCGGGGGCCCAAGAAGATACGCAGTATTTT
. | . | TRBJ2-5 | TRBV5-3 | CASSFRDTFQETQYF | TGTGCCAGCAGCTTTCGGGACACCTTCCAAGAGACCCAGTACTTC
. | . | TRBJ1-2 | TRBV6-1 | CASRASVANYGYTF | TGTGCCAGCAGAGCGTCCGTAGCTAACTATGGCTACACCTTC
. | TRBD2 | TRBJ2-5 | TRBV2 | CASSDRAGGWETQYF | TGTGCCAGCAGTGACCGGGCGGGAGGGTGGGAGACCCAGTACTTC
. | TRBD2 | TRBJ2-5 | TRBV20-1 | CSARDVAGQETQYF | TGCAGTGCTAGAGATGTAGCGGGGCAAGAGACCCAGTACTTC
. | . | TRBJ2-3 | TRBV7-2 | CASSLTGTSTDTQYF | TGTGCCAGCAGCTTAACAGGGACCAGCACAGATACGCAGTATTTT
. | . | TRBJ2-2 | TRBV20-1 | CSASALDRTNTGELFF | TGCAGTGCTTCAGCCTTGGACAGAACGAACACCGGGGAGCTGTTTTTT
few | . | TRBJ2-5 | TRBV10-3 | CAISEGGLGETQYF | TGTGCCATCAGTGAGGGTGGACTGGGGGAGACCCAGTACTTC
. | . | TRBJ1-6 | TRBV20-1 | CSASRPNSPLHF | TGCAGTGCTAGCAGGCCAAATTCACCCCTCCACTTT
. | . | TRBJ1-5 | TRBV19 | CASSVGNQPQHF | TGTGCCAGTAGTGTGGGTAATCAGCCCCAGCATTTT
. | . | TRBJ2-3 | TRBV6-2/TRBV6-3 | CASSRGAGRSTDTQYF | TGTGCCAGCAGCCGCGGGGCCGGTCGGAGCACAGATACGCAGTATTTT
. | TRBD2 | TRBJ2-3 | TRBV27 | CASRTSGGGDTQYF | TGTGCCAGCAGAACTAGCGGCGGGGGGGATACGCAGTATTTT
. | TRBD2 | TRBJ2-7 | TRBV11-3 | CASSWGGLSYEQYF | TGTGCCAGCAGCTGGGGGGGACTCAGCTACGAGCAGTACTTC
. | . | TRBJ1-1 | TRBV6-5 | CASSYSGENTEAFF | TGTGCCAGCAGTTACTCTGGGGAGAACACTGAAGCTTTCTTT
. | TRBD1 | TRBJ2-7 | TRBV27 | CASTIDRGFYEQYF | TGTGCCAGCACCATAGACAGGGGATTCTACGAGCAGTACTTC
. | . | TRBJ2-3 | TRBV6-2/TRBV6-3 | CASRKRNTQYF | TGTGCCAGCAGGAAACGGAATACGCAGTATTTT
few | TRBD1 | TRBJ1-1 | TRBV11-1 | CASSSRDRPATEAFF | TGTGCCAGCAGCTCAAGGGACAGGCCAGCCACTGAAGCTTTCTTT
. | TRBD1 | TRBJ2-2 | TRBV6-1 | CASSKPRPTGPGELFF | TGTGCCAGCAGTAAACCCCGTCCGACAGGGCCCGGGGAGCTGTTTTTT
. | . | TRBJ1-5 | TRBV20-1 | CSANSPNQPQHF | TGCAGTGCGAACAGCCCCAACCAGCCCCAGCATTTT
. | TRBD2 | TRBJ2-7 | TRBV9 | CASSPRTSVGYEQYF | TGTGCCAGCAGCCCCCGGACTAGCGTAGGCTACGAGCAGTACTTC
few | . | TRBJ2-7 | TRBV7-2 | CASSFSTYEQYF | TGTGCCAGCAGCTTCAGTACCTACGAGCAGTACTTC
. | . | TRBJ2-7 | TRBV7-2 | CASSLGGGLSSYEQYF | TGTGCCAGCAGCTTAGGCGGGGGCCTGAGCTCCTACGAGCAGTACTTC
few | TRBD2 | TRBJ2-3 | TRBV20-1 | CSASQPGLPQYF | TGCAGTGCTTCTCAACCGGGACTACCGCAGTATTTT
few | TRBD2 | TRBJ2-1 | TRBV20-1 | CSATPSGAYNEQFF | TGCAGTGCCACACCTAGCGGAGCGTACAATGAGCAGTTCTTC
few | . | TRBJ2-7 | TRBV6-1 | CASSDGTRSYEQYF | TGTGCCAGCAGTGACGGGACGCGCTCCTACGAGCAGTACTTC
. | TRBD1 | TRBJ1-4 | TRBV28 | CASNHRGPNEKLFF | TGTGCCAGCAACCACAGGGGACCTAATGAAAAACTGTTTTTT
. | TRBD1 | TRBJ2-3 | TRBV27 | CASSSRQGDTTDTQYF | TGTGCCAGCAGCAGTCGGCAGGGGGACACCACAGATACGCAGTATTTT
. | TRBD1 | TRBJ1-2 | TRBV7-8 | CASSFTGEGYGYTF | TGTGCCAGCAGCTTCACAGGGGAGGGCTATGGCTACACCTTC
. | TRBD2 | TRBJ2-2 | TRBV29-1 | CSGGLAGGGTGELFF | TGCAGCGGTGGACTAGCGGGAGGGGGGACCGGGGAGCTGTTTTTT